The entry that follows covers one TCR beta chain sequence. Its target antigen remains unknown. Base qualities are not at hand, and no much larger clone is one base apart. Ficoll-Paque density gradient centrifugation was used to isolate PBMCs. This record belongs to a study of T-cell memory formation after mild COVID-19 (dated by TCRdb to the early 2020s). Describing the broader study: Most TCR sequence clusters were specific to one of the two donors. Two young, previously healthy adult volunteers, one female and one male, were included in the cohort. Longitudinal TCRalpha and TCRbeta repertoire sequencing tracked T-cell clones expanding and contracting after mild COVID-19 in a couple of donors.

TCRdb records Illumina NovaSeq 6000 as the sequencer. cDNA libraries for TCRalpha and TCRbeta were prepared by 5'RACE using constant-segment primers, with sample barcodes and unique molecular identifiers added. Trizol reagent was used to extract RNA from every sample. Libraries were amplified in two PCR steps, with a second sample barcode and Illumina TruSeq adapters added in the second step. The libraries were sequenced on an Illumina NovaSeq using 2 x 150 bp paired-end reads. The original methods were these. Demultiplexing of reads and collapsing into UMI-guided consensus sequences were performed with migec v1.2.7. Using mixcr v2.1.11, the UMI consensuses were aligned to TRA and TRB V and J templates and assembled into clonotypes. Clonotypes were classified as expanded or contracted when called significant by both edgeR and NoisET, with noise models trained on biological replicates. edgeR calls used a false discovery rate-adjusted p below 0.01 and a log2 fold-change threshold of 1. As an exploratory analysis of dynamics, max-normalized trajectories of the 1000 most abundant clonotypes were examined by PCA with hierarchical clustering. The CD4 or CD8 phenotype of responding clones was assigned using the separately sequenced CD4+ and CD8+ repertoires. The public reads were reanalyzed by TCRdb: fastp trimming at Q25, MiXCR alignment, in-frame beta chains only. For every CDR3 protein sequence, its rows merge into one entry that carries the most common genes and DNA. What appears here as the V and J calls and clone size reflects TCRdb's work, not the paper's. The sample table records a few hundred thousand distinct CDR3 sequences; roughly 15% of these occur just once. The ten largest make up around a fifth of the sample.

The research as a whole found: The study included only a couple of mild cases, and larger cohorts that include severe cases with pre-infection samples were judged to be necessary. Some responding clones were detected in pre-infection memory, which suggested that pre-existing cross-reactive memory T cells had joined the SARS-CoV-2 response. Contracting CD4+ clones appeared mostly in the CM and EM memory subsets, whereas CD8+ clones were enriched in EMRA. Clones that contracted from day 15 to 85 showed balanced CD4/CD8 phenotypes, whereas a second wave of clones that expanded from day 15 to 37 leaned towards CD4+. SARS-CoV-2 specificity was not confirmed for the second-wave clones peaking on day 37.

Material for sequencing was PBMCs or a T cell subset sorted from them (not recorded which). The sequence came from a man aged 18 to 29 who had mild COVID-19 (a few samples of this study predate the infection). The sample titles of this study are shuffled in the database, so cell type and time point are left out; the donor was told from shared clones.

CDR3 region: CASSLYGGAGTDTQYF. The DNA is as follows: TGCGCCAGCAGCTTGTACGGGGGCGCCGGCACAGATACGCAGTATTTT. The V and J genes are TRBV5-1 and TRBJ2-3; the D assignment is uncertain and may be TRBD1 or TRBD2, with 6 bases supporting each. The cysteine opens and the phenylalanine closes a CDR3 of 16 amino acids. Just the 48-base CDR3 DNA is kept, in frame starting at base 1. Trimming takes 1 base from V and 1 base from J, and the germline ends sit 13 bases apart. CDR1 SGHRS and CDR2 YFSETQ are derived from the germline V gene.